Below, 21 T cell receptor beta chains from the same sample are listed, as sequenced in a study. One entry per CDR3 protein results from TCRdb running MiXCR on the 5' RACE reads. The data show about 41,000 distinct CDR3 sequences, 29% seen once. Source material: memory CD4+ T cells sorted from a lymph node. Subset denoted: memory CD4+ T cells, CD4+CD45RO+CD25-. The receptor set was obtained from a female donor with breast cancer.

The chain is built from TRBV12-3 or TRBV12-4 and TRBJ2-7; TRBD1 agrees at 7 bases. The CDR3 sequence is 13 residues long. The V segment lost 2 bases and the J segment 3 bases; nucleotides outside the gene matches: 1. The CDR3 nucleotides read TGTGCCAGCAGTTTAACAGGGGTCTACGAGCAGTACTTC. This codes for CASSLTGVYEQYF.

V usage is TRBV15 and J usage is TRBJ2-7; D is unresolved. The CDR3 is 13 residues long. Trimming left V 0 bases short and J 6 bases short, with 9 bases between. Germline values: CDR1 LNHNV, CDR2 YYDKDF (reference sequence). The CDR3 region has the DNA TGTGCCACCAGCAGAGAAGGAATAGGCGAGCAGTACTTC. This encodes CATSREGIGEQYF.

This clonotype has just a few counts. The J gene is TRBJ2-2, the V gene TRBV15, with TRBD2 matching 10 bases. CDR1 is LNHNV, CDR2 YYDKDF, per germline (reference sequence). Germline trimming cut 0 bases from V and 7 bases from J; bases unmatched to any gene: 11. The CDR3 has 18 amino acids. CDR3 loop: CATSRDSGLARGNGELFF. The CDR3 DNA sequence: TGTGCCACCAGCAGAGACTCGGGACTAGCGAGGGGAAACGGGGAGCTGTTTTTT.

CDR3 sequence reads: CASSWSSLSSYNEQFF. The CDR3 nucleotides read TGTGCCAGCAGTTGGTCTAGCCTTAGCTCCTACAATGAGCAGTTCTTC. V usage is TRBV28 and J usage is TRBJ2-1; tentatively, D is TRBD2 (5 bases). The V end was cut by 4 bases, the J end by 0 bases, with 13 bases between. Germline V lookup: CDR1 MDHEN, CDR2 SYDVKM. The CDR3 totals 16 residues.

The CDR3 sequence: CSAGGGTGTQYF. The CDR3 region has the DNA TGCAGTGCTGGGGGCGGGACCGGTACGCAGTATTTT. The J gene is TRBJ2-3, the V gene TRBV20-1; D is possibly TRBD1 or TRBD2 (6 bases each). V lost 5 bases, J lost 8 bases, and 14 bases lay in between. This CDR3 is built from 12 residues. The V gene's germline CDR1 is DFQATT and CDR2 SNEGSKA (reference sequence).

The V gene is TRBV20-1, the J gene TRBJ2-1; no firm D call. The germline CDR1 and CDR2 sequences are DFQATT and SNEGSKA (reference sequence). The CDR3 has 9 residues. The ends were cut back, 3 bases at V and 8 bases at J, with 2 bases in the middle. The CDR3 bases are TGCAGTGCTAGCCATGAGCAGTTCTTC. Amino acid sequence: CSASHEQFF.

This clonotype was counted ten times or more. The chain links TRBV12-3 or TRBV12-4 to TRBJ1-4, with D perhaps matching TRBD1 (6 bases). Trimming shortened V by 7 bases and J by 4 bases, and 13 bases separated the two germline ends. The length of the CDR3 is 14 residues. CDR3 amino acids: CASTPGAINEKLFF. CDR3 nucleotides: TGTGCCAGCACTCCGGGGGCTATTAATGAAAAACTGTTTTTT.

In this sample, this clonotype turned up a few times. V gene TRBV5-1 combines with J gene TRBJ1-1; 8 positions match TRBD1. The CDR3 loop spans 15 amino acids. Trimming cost V 4 bases and J 0 bases; bases outside gene matches: 5. CDR1 is SGHRS, CDR2 YFSETQ, per germline. CDR3 in amino acids: CASSLDRVMNTEAFF. CDR3 sequence (DNA): TGCGCCAGCAGCCTGGACAGGGTAATGAACACTGAAGCTTTCTTT.

This clonotype showed up just a few times. The chain is built from TRBV12-3 or TRBV12-4 and TRBJ2-5, with TRBD2 matching over 10 bases. Trimming at V came to 6 bases and at J to 5 bases, leaving 9 bases not matched to a gene. CDR3 length equals 15 residues. The DNA for the CDR3 is TGTGCCAGCAGCTCTAGCGGGGGCTTCCCTGAGACCCAGTACTTC. This translates into CASSSSGGFPETQYF.

This chain uses TRBV5-4 with TRBJ2-2; maybe TRBD1 (6 bases). In germline, CDR1 is SGHNT, CDR2 YYREEE (reference sequence). CDR3 size: 15 residues. Between the trimmed V and J ends, which lost 1 base and 6 bases, there was a span of 13 bases. This chain's CDR3 is CASSLRLSGAGELFF. The CDR3 DNA reads as TGTGCCAGCAGCTTGCGCCTGTCAGGGGCCGGGGAGCTGTTTTTT.

As regards this clonotype: Its ends do not fully match the called genes, so a read error is possible. J is TRBJ2-5 and V is TRBV6-1; 8 bases are shared with TRBD1. CDR3 length equals 13 residues. The germline V gene has CDR1 MNHNS and CDR2 SASEGT. CDR3: CAGSKDREETQYF. The CDR3 region has the DNA TGTGCCGGCAGTAAGGACAGGGAAGAGACCCAGTACTTC.

In its sample, this clonotype is medium-sized. The chain links TRBV5-1 to TRBJ2-3; D is unclear. Germline CDR1 is SGHRS and CDR2 is YFSETQ. This CDR3 spans 14 amino acids. V was trimmed by 4 bases and J by 4 bases, leaving 13 bases between them. The CDR3 is CASSPGQGPDTQYF. CDR3 bases: TGCGCCAGCAGCCCCGGGCAAGGGCCAGATACGCAGTATTTT.

This clonotype was seen a handful of times. V and J are TRBV4-3 and TRBJ2-7; unclear D gene. V was cut by 1 base and J by 0 bases, with 7 bases left in between. The CDR3 is 14 amino acids. CDR1 LGHNA and CDR2 YSLEER come from the germline V gene. CDR3: CASSQGRSSYEQYF. The DNA of the CDR3 is TGCGCCAGCAGCCAAGGACGGAGCTCCTACGAGCAGTACTTC.

This clonotype showed up just a few times. This chain uses TRBV28 with TRBJ2-3, with D perhaps TRBD2 (6 bases). Trimming left V 2 bases short and J 4 bases short, with 16 bases between. Germline V gene lookup returns CDR1 MDHEN and CDR2 SYDVKM. CDR3 length equals 16 residues. The CDR3: CASSLAGPPGADTQYF. DNA of the CDR3: TGTGCCAGCAGTTTAGCGGGGCCACCGGGGGCAGATACGCAGTATTTT.

This clonotype was seen a few times. The gene calls are TRBV11-1 and TRBJ1-1, with D possibly TRBD1 on 6 matching bases. The CDR3 length is 14 residues. CDR1 is SGHAT, CDR2 FQDESV, per germline (reference sequence). Between the trimmed V and J ends, which lost 3 bases and 7 bases, there was a span of 15 bases. In nucleotides, the CDR3 is TGTGCCAGCAGCTTCCGAACAGGGCGAGGTGAAGCTTTCTTT. Its translation is CASSFRTGRGEAFF.

With respect to this clonotype: The junction departs from the called germline gene at one end, perhaps through a read error. This chain connects TRBV6-2 or TRBV6-3 to TRBJ1-1; no clear D. CDR3 length: 16 residues. Germline V gene lookup returns CDR1 MNHEY and CDR2 SVGEGT. The CDR3, as DNA: TGTGCCGGCAGTTACATCATGGGCCGAAGCTACACTGAAGCTTTCTTT. This gives the protein CAGSYIMGRSYTEAFF.

Many counts were recorded for this clonotype. The chain couples TRBV20-1 to TRBJ2-7; maybe TRBD1 (6 bases). The CDR3 consists of 15 residues. V lost 1 base, J lost 3 bases, and 16 bases lay in between. The germline CDR1 and CDR2 sequences are DFQATT and SNEGSKA (reference sequence). The CDR3 here is CSARGRGQANYEQYF. Here the CDR3 DNA reads TGCAGTGCTAGAGGCCGGGGACAAGCGAACTACGAGCAGTACTTC.

The genes are TRBV13 and TRBJ2-7; D remains unclear. The ends were cut back, 5 bases at V and 6 bases at J, with 20 bases in the middle. There are 15 residues in the CDR3. In germline, CDR1 is PRHDT, CDR2 FYEKMQ (reference sequence). CDR3 sequence: CASSPSRTAAREQYF. The CDR3 DNA is TGTGCCAGCAGCCCGTCTCGTACGGCGGCGCGCGAGCAGTACTTC.

This clonotype was counted between two and nine times. V gene TRBV6-5 combines with J gene TRBJ2-5; D remains ambiguous. The germline CDR1 and CDR2 sequences are MNHEY and SVGAGI. CDR3 size: 15 residues. Deletions cut 0 bases from V and 10 bases from J, with 18 bases between. CDR3 nucleotides: TGTGCCAGCAGTTACTCCCTAGGGCGGCCCTTGGACCAGTACTTC. Translating it yields CASSYSLGRPLDQYF.

The chain recombines TRBV7-9 with TRBJ2-7; TRBD2 matches at 13 bases. V dropped 1 base and J dropped 4; count of bases not matched to a gene: 1. Germline CDR1 and CDR2: SEHNR and FQNEAQ (reference sequence). CDR3 length equals 15 residues. The CDR3 coding sequence is TGTGCCAGCAGCTTAGAACTAGCGGGAGGGTACGAGCAGTACTTC. As protein: CASSLELAGGYEQYF.

This clonotype was detected many times. The rearrangement links TRBV27 to TRBJ1-5; D ambiguous. The ends were cut back, 0 bases at V and 3 bases at J, with 6 bases in the middle. Looked up from germline, CDR1 is MNHEY and CDR2 is SMNVEV (reference sequence). The CDR3 consists of 14 residues. CDR3 sequence: CASSLSRTNQPQHF. The CDR3, as DNA: TGTGCCAGCAGTTTATCCCGGACCAATCAGCCCCAGCATTTT.